Listed below are T cell receptor beta chains from one sample, sequenced in a study of cytomegalovirus exposure and HLA in healthy donors. Here immunoSEQ multiplex PCR was the method, and the copy in TCRdb shows in-frame clones only, minus some. The table records over 100,000 clones, almost 70% of them present only once. The specimen was PBMCs. The receptors were sampled from a man aged 30-40 years in good health and CMV-seropositive. CDR3s include the opening cysteine and the closing phenylalanine or tryptophan. The order of the fields is D gene, J gene, clone size, V gene, CDR3 protein, CDR3 DNA. The D gene is left open where the match is weak. Size tells how often a clone was seen (once, few, many) or the class of an expanded clone, and some rows leave it out.

>TRBD2|TRBJ2-3|once|TRBV7-9
CASSSGRVGGGIYTQYF
TGTGCCAGCAGCTCCGGGAGAGTGGGCGGGGGAATTTATACGCAGTATTTT
>TRBD1|TRBJ1-1|.|TRBV19
CASSIEGGLSTLNTEAFF
TGTGCCAGTAGTATCGAAGGGGGCTTATCGACTTTGAACACTGAAGCTTTCTTT
>.|TRBJ1-2|few|TRBV28
CASSFGTGRDYGYTF
TGTGCCAGCAGTTTTGGAACAGGTCGCGACTATGGCTACACCTTC
>.|TRBJ2-3|.|TRBV19
CASSVFKQDTDTQYF
TGTGCCAGTAGTGTATTTAAACAGGATACAGATACGCAGTATTTT
>.|TRBJ1-4|once|TRBV29-1
CSVEADLPTNEKLFF
TGCAGCGTCGAGGCGGATTTGCCAACTAATGAAAAACTGTTTTTT
>.|TRBJ2-3|.|TRBV5-4
CASSISTDTQYF
TGTGCCAGCAGCATCTCTACAGATACGCAGTATTTT
>.|TRBJ1-3|few|TRBV9
CASSVAGQGISGNTIYF
TGTGCCAGCAGCGTAGCAGGGCAGGGCATCTCTGGAAACACCATATATTTT
>.|TRBJ1-4|few|TRBV5-1
CASSLVNNEKLFF
TGCGCCAGCAGCTTGGTCAATAATGAAAAACTGTTTTTT
>TRBD1|TRBJ2-7|.|TRBV30
CAWAGTGYEQYF
TGTGCCTGGGCCGGGACAGGGTACGAGCAGTACTTC
>TRBD2|TRBJ2-5|.|TRBV2
CASSVGGGETQYF
TGTGCCAGCAGTGTGGGGGGAGGGGAGACCCAGTACTTC
>TRBD2|TRBJ2-3|.|TRBV6-5
CASSYSASGDTDTQYF
TGTGCCAGCAGTTACTCGGCTAGCGGGGATACAGATACGCAGTATTTT
>TRBD2|TRBJ2-7|.|TRBV2
CASKLAGYEQYF
TGTGCCAGCAAACTAGCGGGTTACGAGCAGTACTTC
>TRBD1|TRBJ1-1|few|TRBV19
CASSLWTGPDTEAFF
TGTGCCAGTAGTCTATGGACAGGCCCAGACACTGAAGCTTTCTTT
>.|TRBJ2-3|.|TRBV4-1
CASSQVPGDTQYF
TGCGCCAGCAGCCAAGTTCCGGGAGATACGCAGTATTTT
>TRBD2|TRBJ2-5|.|TRBV10-3
CASSRTSGGRAQETQYF
TGTGCCTCGAGCCGGACTAGCGGGGGGCGGGCTCAAGAGACCCAGTACTTC
>TRBD1|TRBJ2-3|.|TRBV5-4
CASSLGGRGQTDTQYF
TGTGCCAGCAGCTTGGGGGGCAGGGGGCAGACAGATACGCAGTATTTT
>TRBD1|TRBJ1-4|.|TRBV6-1
CASRGGPAEKLFF
TGTGCCAGCAGAGGGGGCCCGGCCGAAAAACTGTTTTTT
>.|TRBJ1-6|.|TRBV19
CASSMNSYNSPLHF
TGTGCCAGTAGTATGAACAGCTATAATTCACCCCTCCACTTT
>TRBD2|TRBJ2-5|.|TRBV5-1
CASSSRGTSLGNTRETQYF
TGCGCCAGCAGCTCCCGCGGGACTAGTTTGGGAAACACCAGGGAGACCCAGTACTTC
>TRBD2|TRBJ2-5|.|TRBV7-8
CASSLGLAVEETQYF
TGTGCCAGCAGCCTGGGACTAGCGGTGGAAGAGACCCAGTACTTC
>TRBD1|TRBJ2-1|.|TRBV6-5
CASSPGTGPYNEQFF
TGTGCCAGCAGCCCCGGGACAGGGCCCTACAATGAGCAGTTCTTC
>.|TRBJ1-2|.|TRBV5-8
CASSVKRGGYTF
TGTGCCAGCAGCGTTAAAAGAGGTGGCTACACCTTC
>.|TRBJ1-1|.|TRBV11-2
CASSLDRGNAFF
TGTGCCAGCAGCTTGGATAGGGGGAATGCTTTCTTT
>.|TRBJ2-7|few|TRBV11-3
CASSLGQRYEQYF
TGTGCCAGCAGCTTAGGACAACGCTACGAGCAGTACTTC
>TRBD2|TRBJ2-2|few|TRBV7-2
CASRVRGGPGELFF
TGTGCCAGCAGGGTGCGGGGGGGGCCCGGGGAGCTGTTTTTT
>TRBD2|TRBJ2-3|.|TRBV28
CASSLPRGGANTDTQYF
TGTGCCAGCAGTTTGCCCCGGGGGGGGGCTAACACAGATACGCAGTATTTT
>TRBD1|TRBJ1-1|few|TRBV9
CATSQGADTEAFF
TGTGCCACCAGTCAGGGGGCTGACACTGAAGCTTTCTTT
>TRBD1|TRBJ2-7|.|TRBV12-5
CASGRGQGGYEQYF
TGTGCTAGTGGGAGGGGACAGGGTGGCTACGAGCAGTACTTC
>.|TRBJ1-5|.|TRBV28
CASEDDQTEAGQHF
TGTGCCAGCGAAGATGACCAAACGGAGGCAGGCCAGCATTTT
>.|TRBJ1-2|.|TRBV5-5
CASSLEDSLGGYTF
TGTGCCAGCAGCTTGGAGGACAGCCTAGGGGGCTACACCTTC
>TRBD2|TRBJ2-2|.|TRBV10-3
CATTSGGAAGELFF
TGTGCCACAACTAGCGGGGGGGCCGCCGGGGAGCTGTTTTTT
>.|TRBJ2-3|.|TRBV29-1
CSVATGSSTDTQYF
TGCAGCGTTGCTACAGGGTCTAGCACAGATACGCAGTATTTT
>TRBD2|TRBJ2-1|.|TRBV9
CASSSGLAGGGQFF
TGTGCCAGCAGCTCGGGACTAGCGGGAGGGGGACAGTTCTTC
>TRBD1|TRBJ1-3|.|TRBV7-9
CASSFEGASGNTIYF
TGTGCCAGCAGTTTCGAGGGGGCCTCTGGAAACACCATATATTTT
>TRBD1|TRBJ2-2|.|TRBV19
CAGKQGANTGELFF
TGTGCCGGTAAACAGGGGGCGAACACCGGGGAGCTGTTTTTT
>.|TRBJ2-7|.|TRBV30
CAWSGGGDGYEQYF
TGTGCCTGGAGTGGAGGGGGGGACGGCTACGAGCAGTACTTC
>TRBD1|TRBJ1-3|.|TRBV28
CASSFWTGGFGNTIYF
TGTGCCAGCAGTTTCTGGACAGGGGGCTTTGGAAACACCATATATTTT
>TRBD2|TRBJ2-3|few|TRBV9
CASSAGEAGGVTDTQYF
TGTGCCAGCAGCGCGGGTGAGGCGGGGGGGGTCACAGATACGCAGTATTTT
>TRBD2|TRBJ2-5|.|TRBV29-1
CSVEDRGGLETQYF
TGCAGCGTTGAAGATCGGGGAGGGTTGGAGACCCAGTACTTC
>TRBD1|TRBJ2-6|.|TRBV7-2
CADRGGGANVLTF
TGTGCCGACAGGGGGGGTGGGGCCAACGTCCTGACTTTC
>.|TRBJ1-1|once|TRBV5-3
CARSLEATGMGTEAFF
TGTGCCAGAAGCTTGGAGGCTACAGGGATGGGCACTGAAGCTTTCTTT
>TRBD1|TRBJ1-2|.|TRBV5-6
CASSSELLTGGIYGYTF
TGTGCCAGCAGCTCAGAGCTGTTGACAGGGGGGATATATGGCTACACCTTC
>TRBD1|TRBJ1-3|.|TRBV15
CATSREDRVVGNTIYF
TGTGCCACCAGCAGAGAAGACAGGGTAGTAGGAAACACCATATATTTT
>.|TRBJ1-3|once|TRBV6-5
CASSSDPRGSGNTIYF
TGTGCCAGCAGTTCAGATCCTCGGGGTTCTGGAAACACCATATATTTT
>.|TRBJ1-2|.|TRBV11-2
CASSFPQGNGGYTF
TGTGCCAGCAGCTTTCCCCAGGGGAATGGTGGCTACACCTTC
>.|TRBJ1-4|.|TRBV21-1
CASSTHRGRETTNEKLFF
TGTGCCAGCAGCACCCACAGGGGGAGGGAGACAACTAATGAAAAACTGTTTTTT
>.|TRBJ2-1|.|TRBV27
CASSIREGADYNEQFF
TGTGCCAGCAGTATCCGGGAGGGGGCGGACTACAATGAGCAGTTCTTC
>.|TRBJ1-1|.|TRBV28
CASSPTGLNTEAFF
TGTGCCAGCAGTCCCACAGGCCTTAACACTGAAGCTTTCTTT
>TRBD1|TRBJ1-5|.|TRBV7-2
CASSFSGGDSVNQPQHF
TGTGCCAGCAGCTTTTCCGGAGGGGACAGCGTTAATCAGCCCCAGCATTTT
>TRBD1|TRBJ1-5|.|TRBV6-1
CASREGQISNQPQHF
TGTGCCAGCAGGGAGGGACAGATTAGCAATCAGCCCCAGCATTTT
>.|TRBJ1-1|.|TRBV7-5
CARSLNIRRDLNTEAFF
TGTGCCAGAAGCTTAAATATTAGGAGGGACCTGAACACTGAAGCTTTCTTT
>.|TRBJ2-5|.|TRBV6-1
CASSDGLRRPGGLETQYF
TGTGCCAGCAGTGATGGGCTGAGGAGGCCGGGGGGCCTAGAGACCCAGTACTTC